One sample yielded the 5 T cell receptor beta chains listed below, sequenced in a study of persistence of HIV-infected CD4 T cells. These TCRs' antigens remain unknown. Overlapping HIV-1 Gag 15-mer peptides at 0.95 to 1 ug per peptide per mL were used. CD40L-negative CD69-negative CD45RO-high memory CD4+ T cells were sorted as populations depleted of antigen-responding cells. Sequencing used immunoSEQ version 4 in survey mode. TCRdb's table, derived via immunoSEQ multiplex PCR, lists solely in-frame clones and lacks some. This table has roughly 64,000 clones, about 81% appearing once. The source was CD4+ T cells sorted from PBMCs after approximately 18-hour stimulation, collected from a patient who received antiretroviral therapy. The receptor set was obtained from an adult man with HIV who was CMV-seropositive.

This clone was seen a handful of times. V usage is TRBV2 and J usage is TRBJ2-2; D perhaps matches TRBD2 (5 bases). The CDR3 extends over 13 amino acids. V lost 6 bases, J lost 6 bases, and 11 bases lay in between. The germline V gene encodes CDR1 SNHLY and CDR2 FYNNEI. This CDR3 is CASSLKRAGELFF. CDR3 nucleotide sequence: TGTGCCAGCAGCTTAAAGAGGGCCGGGGAGCTGTTTTTT.

This chain uses TRBV2 with TRBJ2-6; D call uncertain. Trimming stripped 5 bases from V and 0 bases from J, with 8 bases between. The CDR3 has 15 residues. Per the germline V gene, CDR1 is SNHLY and CDR2 is FYNNEI. CDR3 loop: CASSPQYSGANVLTF. The CDR3 DNA reads TGTGCCAGCAGTCCTCAGTACTCTGGGGCCAACGTCCTGACTTTC. The full variable domain, with the rest looked up from reference TRBV2 and TRBJ2-6, is EPEVTQTPSHQVTQMGQEVILRCVPISNHLYFYWYRQILGQKVEFLVSFYNNEISEKSEIFDDQFSVERPDGSNFTLKIRSTKLEDSAMYFCASSPQYSGANVLTFGAGSRLTVL.

Of note for this clone: Its ends do not fully match the called genes, so a read error is possible. The CDR3 loop is CASSEGGFDTEAFF. The CDR3 nucleotides are TGTGCCAGCAGCGAAGGGGGATTCGACACTGAAGCTTTCTTT. The V and J genes are TRBV2 and TRBJ1-1; TRBD1 might be the D (6 bases). CDR3 length: 14 residues. CDR1 is SNHLY and CDR2 is FYNNEI in the germline V gene.

V usage is TRBV2 and J usage is TRBJ2-2; D may be TRBD1 (6 bases). Germline V CDR1 and CDR2: SNHLY, FYNNEI. The V and J ends lost 4 bases and 7 bases respectively, with 13 bases between them. There are 14 residues in the CDR3. In DNA, the CDR3 is TGTGCCAGCAGTGGCCAGGGGATGGTCGGGGAGCTGTTTTTT. This translates into CASSGQGMVGELFF.

This clone is a singleton in its sample. V usage is TRBV7-8 and J usage is TRBJ2-2; tentatively, D is TRBD1 (5 bases). Trimming shortened V by 2 bases and J by 1 base, and 5 bases separated the two germline ends. Germline CDR1 SGHVS, CDR2 FQNEAQ. This CDR3 comprises 14 residues. CDR3 sequence (DNA): TGTGCCAGCAGCTTACAGGGGAACACCGGGGAGCTGTTTTTT. It is translated as CASSLQGNTGELFF.